This TCR beta chain was sequenced for a study of cytomegalovirus exposure and HLA in healthy donors. About the study: There were around 100 million unique TCR beta sequences, drawn from about 179 million T cells, in an earlier analysis. The study placed around 80% of its 350 to 450 genotyped donors in the Caucasian-associated ancestry cluster.

A multiplex PCR was run with 60 Vbeta primers and 13 Jbeta primers. Only in-frame clones appear in the TCRdb table, and some are missing; sequencing was by immunoSEQ multiplex PCR. The data hold about 140,000 clones, with about 80% observed a single time. For this clone: Its antigen remains unidentified.

The study's findings and limits: As was reported, the HLA-A and HLA-B alleles of most subjects were accurately predicted from TCR beta sequences.

Source material: PBMCs. The TCR originated in a male donor in good health and CMV-seropositive.

CDR3 nucleotide sequence: TGCAGCGTTGGACTAGCGGGACTACTGAACACCGGGGAGCTGTTTTTT. Translation: CSVGLAGLLNTGELFF. The J gene is TRBJ2-2, the V gene TRBV29-1; TRBD2 matches at 11 bases. Germline V gives CDR1 SQVTM, CDR2 ANQGSEA. The J segment lost 1 base and the V segment lost 4 bases, leaving 5 bases of the junction unmatched. The CDR3 covers 16 residues.